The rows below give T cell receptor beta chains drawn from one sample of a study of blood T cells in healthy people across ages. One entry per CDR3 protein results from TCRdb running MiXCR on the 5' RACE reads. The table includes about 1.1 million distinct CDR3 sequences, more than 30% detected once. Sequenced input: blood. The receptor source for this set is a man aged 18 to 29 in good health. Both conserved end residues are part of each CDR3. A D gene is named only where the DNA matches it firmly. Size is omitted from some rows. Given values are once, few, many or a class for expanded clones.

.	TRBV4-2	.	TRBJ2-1	TGTGCCAGCAGCCAAGAGTTCTTCCGGGGGCATGAGCAGTTCTTC	CASSQEFFRGHEQFF
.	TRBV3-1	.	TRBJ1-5	TGTGCCAGCAGCCAAGTCCGGCGGTATAGCAATCAGCCCCAGCATTTT	CASSQVRRYSNQPQHF
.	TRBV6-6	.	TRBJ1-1	TGTGCCAGCAGTAAATACCCCGGGTCCCTGAACACTGAAGCTTTCTTT	CASSKYPGSLNTEAFF
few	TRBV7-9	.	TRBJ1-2	TGTGCCAGCAGCTTAGTGGGGGACGGATACTATGGCTACACCTTC	CASSLVGDGYYGYTF
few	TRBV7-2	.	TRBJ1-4	TGTGCCAGCAGCTTAGGGGCAGATAAGGATGAAAAACTGTTTTTT	CASSLGADKDEKLFF
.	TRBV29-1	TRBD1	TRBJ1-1	TGCAGCGGTCGGACAGGGGCTGAAGCTTTCTTT	CSGRTGAEAFF
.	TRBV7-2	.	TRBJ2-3	TGTGCCAGCAGCTCATCCGGGTTTGGGGATACGCAGTATTTT	CASSSSGFGDTQYF
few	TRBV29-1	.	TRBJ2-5	TGCAGCGTTGACCCAACCGAGACCCAGTACTTC	CSVDPTETQYF
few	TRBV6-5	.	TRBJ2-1	TGTGCCAGCAGTTACGGCACCGCAAATGAGCAGTTCTTC	CASSYGTANEQFF
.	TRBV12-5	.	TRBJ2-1	TGTGCTAGTGGTTTGGACACAACAAGGTACAATGAGCAGTTCTTC	CASGLDTTRYNEQFF
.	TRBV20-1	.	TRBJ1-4	TGCAGTGCTAGAGGGGGGAACAGCTATAATGAAAAACTGTTTTTT	CSARGGNSYNEKLFF
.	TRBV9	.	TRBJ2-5	TGTGCCAGCAGCGTAGGGTTGAAAGAGACCCAGTACTTC	CASSVGLKETQYF
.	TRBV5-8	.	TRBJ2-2	TGTGCCAGCCCCCATTCCGATAACACCGGGGAGCTGTTTTTT	CASPHSDNTGELFF
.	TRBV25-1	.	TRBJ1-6	TGTGCCAGCAGAGACATTCTAAGCTCCTATAATTCACCCCTCCACTTT	CASRDILSSYNSPLHF
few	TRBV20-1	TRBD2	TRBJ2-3	TGCAGTGCACCACCCCTAGCGGGGGGGGTCGCAGATACGCAGTATTTT	CSAPPLAGGVADTQYF
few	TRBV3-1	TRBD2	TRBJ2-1	TGTGCCAGCAGCCAAGGTTGGGGACTAGAGGGCAGTGAGCAGTTCTTC	CASSQGWGLEGSEQFF
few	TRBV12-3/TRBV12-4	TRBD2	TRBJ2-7	TGTGCCAGCACCCCGGGACTAGCGTCAAATGAGCAGTACTTC	CASTPGLASNEQYF
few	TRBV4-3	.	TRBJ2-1	TGCGCCAGCAGCCAAGATTTTGGGAGCTCCTACAATGAGCAGTTCTTC	CASSQDFGSSYNEQFF
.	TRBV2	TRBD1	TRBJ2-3	TGTGCCAGCAGTGCTCAGGACAGGGCAGATACGCAGTATTTT	CASSAQDRADTQYF
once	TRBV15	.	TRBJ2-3	TGTGCCACCAACCGAGACCCAGACAGGGATACGCAGTATTTT	CATNRDPDRDTQYF
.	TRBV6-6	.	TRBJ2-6	TGTGCCAGCAGTATGGGCGGCTCTGGGGCCAACGTCCTGACTTTC	CASSMGGSGANVLTF
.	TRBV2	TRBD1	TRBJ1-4	TGTGCCAGCAGGAACAGGGGTCCAACTAATGAAAAACTGTTTTTT	CASRNRGPTNEKLFF
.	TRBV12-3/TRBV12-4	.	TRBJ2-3	TGTGCCAGCAATTTAGGCCCAGATACGCAGTATTTT	CASNLGPDTQYF
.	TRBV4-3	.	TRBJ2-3	TGCGCCAGCAGCCAAGGGTTTGGGGCAGAGGAATCTCAGTATTTT	CASSQGFGAEESQYF
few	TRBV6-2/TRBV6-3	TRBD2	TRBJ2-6	TGTGCCAGCAGTTACGCGGGGGTTTCTACTGGGGCCAACGTCCTGACTTTC	CASSYAGVSTGANVLTF
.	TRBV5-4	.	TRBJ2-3	TGTGCCAGCAGCTCCGGGACAAGGGACACAGATACGCAGTATTTT	CASSSGTRDTDTQYF
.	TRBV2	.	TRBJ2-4	TGTGCCAGCGCCGACAAAAACATTCAGTACTTC	CASADKNIQYF
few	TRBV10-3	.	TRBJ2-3	TGTGCCATCAGTGATAGGCAGGGAACAGATACGCAGTATTTT	CAISDRQGTDTQYF
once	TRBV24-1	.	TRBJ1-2	TGTGCCACCAGTGATGGAGATTTTAACTATGGCTACACCTTC	CATSDGDFNYGYTF
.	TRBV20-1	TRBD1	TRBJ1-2	TGCAGTGCTAGAGATAGTACCGGGACAGGGGGAAACTATGGCTACACCTTC	CSARDSTGTGGNYGYTF
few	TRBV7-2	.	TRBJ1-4	TGTGCCAGCAGCCGAAACCGGGGGACTAATGAAAAACTGTTTTTT	CASSRNRGTNEKLFF
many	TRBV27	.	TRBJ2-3	TGTGCCAGCAGGGAAGTGGGCACAGATACGCAGTATTTT	CASREVGTDTQYF
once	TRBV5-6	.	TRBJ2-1	TGTGCCAGCAGCCGAGACGGACGGGAAGGGAATGAGCAGTTCTTC	CASSRDGREGNEQFF
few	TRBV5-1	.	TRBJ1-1	TGCGCCAGCAGCCCCCGGGTGTGGGATGGGAAGACTGAAGCTTTCTTT	CASSPRVWDGKTEAFF
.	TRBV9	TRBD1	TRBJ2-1	TGTGCCAGCAGCGTAGGGGGGACAGGCGCCTACAATGAGCAGTTCTTC	CASSVGGTGAYNEQFF
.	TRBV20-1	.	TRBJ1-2	TGCAGTGCCGGGACCTCTAACTATGGCTACACCTTC	CSAGTSNYGYTF
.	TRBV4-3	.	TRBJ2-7	TGCGCCAGCAGCCAAGCTCTAGTCGGGCGTTACGAGCAGTACTTC	CASSQALVGRYEQYF
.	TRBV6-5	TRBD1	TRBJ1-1	TGTGCCAGCAGTTACGTCCAGGGGGGCACTGAAGCTTTCTTT	CASSYVQGGTEAFF
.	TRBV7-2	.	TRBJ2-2	TGTGCCAGCAGCTTAGGGCAGGCGAGGAACACCGGGGAGCTGTTTTTT	CASSLGQARNTGELFF
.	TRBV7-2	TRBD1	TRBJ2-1	TGTGCCAGCAGCTTGGTCACAGGGGGCACTTTTATGAATGAGCAGTTCTTC	CASSLVTGGTFMNEQFF
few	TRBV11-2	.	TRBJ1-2	TGTGCCAGCAGCCTCCACCGACAGGCTGGCTACACCTTC	CASSLHRQAGYTF
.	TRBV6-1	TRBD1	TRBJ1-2	TGTGCCAGCAGTGGACGGGACAGGGGATCATATGGCTACACCTTC	CASSGRDRGSYGYTF
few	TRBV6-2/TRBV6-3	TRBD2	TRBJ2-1	TGTGCCAGCAGTCTCCCCGAGCGGGGGGGCAGCAATGAGCAGTTCTTC	CASSLPERGGSNEQFF
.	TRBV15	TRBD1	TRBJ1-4	TGTGCCACCAGCAGAAGGGGGGACAGAACTAATGAAAAACTGTTTTTT	CATSRRGDRTNEKLFF
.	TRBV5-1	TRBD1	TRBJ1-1	TGCGCCAGCAGCGTAAGGACAGGGGTGGATGAAGCTTTCTTT	CASSVRTGVDEAFF
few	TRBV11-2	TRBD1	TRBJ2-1	TGTGCCAGCAGTCCTGACAGGGTTCGCTACAATGAGCAGTTCTTC	CASSPDRVRYNEQFF
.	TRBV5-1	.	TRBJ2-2	TGCGCCAGCAGCTTGGGTCCTGATCGGGAGACCGGGGAGCTGTTTTTT	CASSLGPDRETGELFF